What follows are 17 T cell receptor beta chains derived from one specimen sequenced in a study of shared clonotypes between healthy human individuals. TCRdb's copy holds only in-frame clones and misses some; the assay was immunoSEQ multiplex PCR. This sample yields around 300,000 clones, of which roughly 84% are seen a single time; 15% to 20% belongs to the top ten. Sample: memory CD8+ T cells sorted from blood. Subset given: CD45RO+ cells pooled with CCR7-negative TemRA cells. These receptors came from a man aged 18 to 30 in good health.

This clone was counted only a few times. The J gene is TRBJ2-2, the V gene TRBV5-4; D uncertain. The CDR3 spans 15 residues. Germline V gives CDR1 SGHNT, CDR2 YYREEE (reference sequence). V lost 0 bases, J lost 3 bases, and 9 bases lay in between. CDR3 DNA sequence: TGTGCCAGCAGCTTGGGTTGGGTGGACACCGGGGAGCTGTTTTTT. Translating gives CASSLGWVDTGELFF.

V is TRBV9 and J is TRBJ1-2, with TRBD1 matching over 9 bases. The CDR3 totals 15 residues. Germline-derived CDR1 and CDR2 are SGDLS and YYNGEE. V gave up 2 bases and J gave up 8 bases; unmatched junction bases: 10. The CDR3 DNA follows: TGTGCCAGCAGCGTGGCCCGGGACAGGGACTTCGGCTACACCTTC. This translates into CASSVARDRDFGYTF.

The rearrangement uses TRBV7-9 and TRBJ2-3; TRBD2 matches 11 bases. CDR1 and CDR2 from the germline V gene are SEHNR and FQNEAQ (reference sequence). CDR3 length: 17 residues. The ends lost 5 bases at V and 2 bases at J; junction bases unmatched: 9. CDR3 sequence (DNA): TGTGCCAGCAGCAAAGGGGCACTAGCGGGAGCCACAGATACGCAGTATTTT. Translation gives CASSKGALAGATDTQYF.

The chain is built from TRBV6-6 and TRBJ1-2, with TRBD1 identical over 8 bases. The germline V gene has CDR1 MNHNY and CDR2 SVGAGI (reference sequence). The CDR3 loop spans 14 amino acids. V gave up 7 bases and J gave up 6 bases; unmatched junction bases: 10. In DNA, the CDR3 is TGTGCCAGCAAACAACTGACAGGGGTACATGGCTACACCTTC. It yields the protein CASKQLTGVHGYTF.

As DNA, the CDR3 is TGTGCCAGCAGCTCAGGACTAGCGGGACCCAATGAGCAGTTCTTC. Amino acids: CASSSGLAGPNEQFF. This chain joins TRBV7-2 and TRBJ2-1; 12 bases agree with TRBD2. Germline lookup yields CDR1 SGHTA and CDR2 FQGNSA. CDR3 length equals 15 residues. V gave up 4 bases and J gave up 6 bases; unmatched junction bases: 4. Using reference TRBV7-2 and TRBJ2-1 for the parts outside the CDR3, the full variable domain is GAGVSQSPSNKVTEKGKDVELRCDPISGHTALYWYRQSLGQGLEFLIYFQGNSAPDKSGLPSDRFSAERTGGSVSTLTIQRTQQEDSAVYLCASSSGLAGPNEQFFGPGTRLTVL.

Here the CDR3 DNA reads TGTGCCAGCAGCCGCGCGGGAGAAAAACTGAACTATGGCTACACCTTC. It is translated as CASSRAGEKLNYGYTF. The V call is TRBV7-9, the J call TRBJ1-2; no reliable D call. V lost 5 bases to trimming and J lost 2 bases, with 18 bases between them. The CDR3 length is 16 residues. CDR1 is SEHNR and CDR2 is FQNEAQ in the germline V gene (reference sequence).

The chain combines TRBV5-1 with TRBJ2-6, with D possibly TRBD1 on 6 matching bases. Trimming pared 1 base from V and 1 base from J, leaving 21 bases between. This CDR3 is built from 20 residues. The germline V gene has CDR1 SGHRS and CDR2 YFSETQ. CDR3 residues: CASSLSVGQLGISGANVLTF. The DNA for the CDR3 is TGCGCCAGCAGCTTGTCGGTGGGACAACTAGGGATTTCTGGGGCCAACGTCCTGACTTTC.

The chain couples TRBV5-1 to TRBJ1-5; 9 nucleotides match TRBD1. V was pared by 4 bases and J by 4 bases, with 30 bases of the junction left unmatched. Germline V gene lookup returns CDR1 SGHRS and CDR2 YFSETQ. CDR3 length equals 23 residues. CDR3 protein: CASSPPGPSSYWDREGPNQPQHF. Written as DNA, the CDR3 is TGCGCCAGCAGCCCCCCAGGCCCCTCGTCCTACTGGGACAGGGAGGGCCCAAATCAGCCCCAGCATTTT. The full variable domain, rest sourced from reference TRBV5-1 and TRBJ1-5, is KAGVTQTPRYLIKTRGQQVTLSCSPISGHRSVSWYQQTPGQGLQFLFEYFSETQRNKGNFPGRFSGRQFSNSRSEMNVSTLELGDSALYLCASSPPGPSSYWDREGPNQPQHFGDGTRLSIL.

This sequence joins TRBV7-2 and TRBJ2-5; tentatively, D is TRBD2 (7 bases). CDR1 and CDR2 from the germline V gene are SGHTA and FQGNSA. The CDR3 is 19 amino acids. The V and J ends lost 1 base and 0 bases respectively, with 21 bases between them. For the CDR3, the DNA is TGTGCCAGCAGCTTAGGTTACCCGAGGGGGGGCCGGTACCAAGAGACCCAGTACTTC. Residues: CASSLGYPRGGRYQETQYF.

The CDR3 loop is CASNHRGQYTEAFF. CDR3 bases: TGTGCCAGCAACCACAGGGGGCAATACACTGAAGCTTTCTTT. The V call is TRBV7-2, the J call TRBJ1-1, with TRBD1 matching 9 bases. CDR3 length: 14 amino acids. Trimming cost V 7 bases and J 3 bases; bases outside gene matches: 6. The germline V gene encodes CDR1 SGHTA and CDR2 FQGNSA.

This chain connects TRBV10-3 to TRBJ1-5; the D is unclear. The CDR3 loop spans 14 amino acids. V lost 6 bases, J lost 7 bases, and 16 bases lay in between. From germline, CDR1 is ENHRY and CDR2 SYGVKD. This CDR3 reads CAISPWRVGQPQHF. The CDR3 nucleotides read TGTGCCATCAGCCCTTGGAGGGTAGGACAGCCCCAGCATTTT.

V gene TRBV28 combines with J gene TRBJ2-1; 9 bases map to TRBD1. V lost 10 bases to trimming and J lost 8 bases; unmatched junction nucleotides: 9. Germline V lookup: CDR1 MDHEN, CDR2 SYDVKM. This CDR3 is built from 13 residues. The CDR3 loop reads CATRAGQGDEQFF. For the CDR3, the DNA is TGTGCCACCAGGGCGGGACAGGGCGATGAGCAGTTCTTC.

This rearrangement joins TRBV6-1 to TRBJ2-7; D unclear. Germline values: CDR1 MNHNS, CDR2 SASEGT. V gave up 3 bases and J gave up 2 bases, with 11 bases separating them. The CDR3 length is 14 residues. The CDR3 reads CASSEVHWAYEQYF. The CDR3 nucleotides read TGTGCCAGCAGTGAGGTCCACTGGGCCTACGAGCAGTACTTC.

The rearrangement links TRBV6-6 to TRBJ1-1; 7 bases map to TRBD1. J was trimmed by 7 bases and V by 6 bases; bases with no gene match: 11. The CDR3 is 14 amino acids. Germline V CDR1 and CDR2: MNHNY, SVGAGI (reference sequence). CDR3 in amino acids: CASRRQGDGDEAFF. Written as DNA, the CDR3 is TGTGCCAGCAGGAGACAGGGTGACGGGGATGAAGCTTTCTTT.

The CDR3 loop reads CASSLWDQETQYF. The DNA of the CDR3 is TGTGCCAGCAGTTTATGGGACCAAGAGACCCAGTACTTC. The chain combines TRBV27 with TRBJ2-5; D gene ambiguous. Germline V gene data show CDR1 as MNHEY and CDR2 as SMNVEV (reference sequence). V lost 1 base and J lost 0, with 3 bases in between. The CDR3 runs to 13 residues.

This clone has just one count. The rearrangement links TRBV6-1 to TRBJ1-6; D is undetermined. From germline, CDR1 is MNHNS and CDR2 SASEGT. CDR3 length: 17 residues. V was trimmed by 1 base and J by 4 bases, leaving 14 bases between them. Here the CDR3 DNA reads TGTGCCAGCAGTGAAGTCCCCCCGACCGATTATAATTCACCCCTCCACTTT. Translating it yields CASSEVPPTDYNSPLHF.

CDR3 nucleotide sequence: TGCGCCAGCAGCCCCGGGACTAGCGACACAGATACGCAGTATTTT. Amino acids: CASSPGTSDTDTQYF. This chain uses TRBV10-1 with TRBJ2-3, with 10 bases identical to TRBD2. The V segment lost 6 bases and the J segment 2 bases; nucleotides outside the gene matches: 5. Germline assignment: CDR1 WNHNN and CDR2 SYGVQD (reference sequence). The length of the CDR3 is 15 residues.